The 8 T cell receptor beta chains listed next were all sequenced from one sample in a study of blood T cell repertoires in COVID-19. Profiling relied on immunoSEQ multiplex PCR, and the TCRdb table lists in-frame clones only, not all of them. The sample lists about 140,000 clones; about four fifths were seen once. The source material was peripheral blood. These receptors all come from a man aged 70 or older who had recovered from COVID-19.

The rearrangement joins TRBV2 to TRBJ1-6, with D unresolved. In germline, CDR1 is SNHLY, CDR2 FYNNEI. The ends were cut back, 4 bases at V and 7 bases at J, with 8 bases in the middle. The CDR3 loop spans 13 amino acids. The chain's CDR3 is CASSASGNSPLHF. The CDR3 nucleotides read TGTGCCAGCAGTGCATCGGGAAATTCACCCCTCCACTTT.

This clone has a single count. This chain links TRBV7-9 with TRBJ2-1, with 7 nucleotides matching TRBD2. The CDR3 has 14 amino acids. The germline gives CDR1 SEHNR, CDR2 FQNEAQ (reference sequence). J gave up 7 bases and V 5 bases, and 8 bases lay outside the gene matches. The CDR3 DNA is TGTGCCAGCAGCCCGGGGACTACCTTTAATGAGCAGTTCTTC. It specifies CASSPGTTFNEQFF.

In its sample, this clone was seen a few times. V and J are TRBV18 and TRBJ1-1; D may be TRBD1 (6 bases). Germline V CDR1 and CDR2: KGHSH, LQKENI. Trimming stripped 3 bases from V and 5 bases from J, with 13 bases between. CDR3 length: 14 amino acids. The CDR3 nucleotides are TGTGCCAGCTCACCCTGGGGACACGGAACTGAAGCTTTCTTT. Translation: CASSPWGHGTEAFF.

This chain joins TRBV7-6 and TRBJ2-4, with D perhaps matching TRBD1 (7 bases). Germline V gene lookup returns CDR1 SGHVS and CDR2 FNYEAQ. V was trimmed by 5 bases and J by 0 bases, leaving 23 bases between them. This CDR3 has 19 residues. CDR3 region: CASSLGAGQQKSAKNIQYF. The CDR3 DNA reads as TGTGCCAGCAGCCTAGGGGCGGGACAGCAAAAATCAGCCAAAAACATTCAGTACTTC.

The V gene is TRBV1, the J gene TRBJ2-1; the table names TRBD2, a call not compared with the DNA. TRBV1 is a pseudogene segment. This CDR3 comprises 19 residues. Here the CDR3 DNA reads TGCACCAGCAGCCAACTAATTAGTGGGGAACTAGCGGGTATAAATGAGCAGTTCTTC. Protein: CTSSQLISGELAGINEQFF.

This clone came up once. A much larger clonotype is one base distant, so this may be a read error. The same CDR3 also results from other DNA sequences found in this sample. This chain connects TRBV2 to TRBJ2-3; 7 bases line up with TRBD2. Germline trimming cut 0 bases from V and 9 bases from J; bases unmatched to any gene: 9. The CDR3 sequence is 15 residues long. Germline V gene lookup returns CDR1 SNHLY and CDR2 FYNNEI. As DNA, the CDR3 is TGTGCCAGCAGTGAAGCGGGGGGGGACGGGGGGACGCAGTATTTT. Amino acid sequence: CASSEAGGDGGTQYF.

This chain connects TRBV12-3 or TRBV12-4 to TRBJ2-1; D is ambiguous. V was trimmed by 1 base and J by 4 bases, leaving 5 bases between them. CDR3 length equals 13 residues. The chain's CDR3 is CASSLGQYNEQFF. The CDR3 DNA sequence: TGTGCCAGCAGTTTAGGGCAGTACAATGAGCAGTTCTTC.

The J gene is TRBJ2-7, the V gene TRBV11-2; TRBD1 might be the D (6 bases). The germline V gene encodes CDR1 SGHAT and CDR2 FQNNGV. This CDR3 has 16 residues. The V and J ends lost 5 bases and 2 bases respectively, with 19 bases between them. DNA for the CDR3: TGTGCCAGCAGCCCTGGCCGGGACAATCGAGCCTACGAGCAGTACTTC. Translated: CASSPGRDNRAYEQYF.